This paragraph covers one TCR beta chain sequence. The data are from a study of shared clonotypes between healthy human individuals. Naive CD8 populations comprised CD45RO-negative cells positively selected for CCR7, excluding terminally differentiated effector memory CD45RA+ cells. The table came from immunoSEQ multiplex PCR; TCRdb's copy has only in-frame clones and leaves some out. The sample lists under 1 million clones, 80% to 95% occurring once. Germline loops: CDR1 SGHVS, CDR2 FQNEAQ. The CDR3 contains 15 residues. The ends were cut back, 1 base at V and 1 base at J, with 11 bases in the middle.

The J gene is TRBJ2-7, the V gene TRBV7-8, with a tentative D call TRBD2 (6 bases). Specimen: naive CD8+ T cells sorted from blood. This clonotype was obtained from a man under 40 in good health. The CDR3 DNA reads TGTGCCAGCAGCTTAGAAGGTAGCGGTTCCTACGAGCAGTACTTC. Protein: CASSLEGSGSYEQYF.